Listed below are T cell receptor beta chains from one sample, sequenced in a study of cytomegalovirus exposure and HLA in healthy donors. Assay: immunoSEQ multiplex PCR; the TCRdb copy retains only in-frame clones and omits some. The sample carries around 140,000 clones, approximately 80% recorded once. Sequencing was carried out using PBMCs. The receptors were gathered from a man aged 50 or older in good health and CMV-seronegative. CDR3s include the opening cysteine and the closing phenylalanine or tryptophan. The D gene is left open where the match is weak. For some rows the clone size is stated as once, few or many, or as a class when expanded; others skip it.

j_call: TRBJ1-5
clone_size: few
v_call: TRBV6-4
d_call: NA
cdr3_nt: TGTGCCAGCAGTGAAAACAGCTATCAGCCCCAGCATTTT
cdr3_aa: CASSENSYQPQHF

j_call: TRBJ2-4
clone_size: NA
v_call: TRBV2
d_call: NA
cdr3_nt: TGTGCCAGCATGATGACAGGGGAGGGGAACATTCAGTACTTC
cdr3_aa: CASMMTGEGNIQYF

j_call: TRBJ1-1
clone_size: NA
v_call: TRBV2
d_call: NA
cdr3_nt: TGTGCCAGCAGTGACAGAATAAACACTGAAGCTTTCTTT
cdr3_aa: CASSDRINTEAFF

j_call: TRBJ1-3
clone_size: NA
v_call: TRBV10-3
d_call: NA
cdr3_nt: TGTGCCATCAGTGATGGTCAGGGGAGTGGAAACACCATATATTTT
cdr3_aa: CAISDGQGSGNTIYF

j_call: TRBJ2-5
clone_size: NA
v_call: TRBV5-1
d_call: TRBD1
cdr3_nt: TGCGCCAGCAGCTTGCTAAAAACTTTCCGGGACAGGGTTGCCGAGACCCAGTACTTC
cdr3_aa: CASSLLKTFRDRVAETQYF

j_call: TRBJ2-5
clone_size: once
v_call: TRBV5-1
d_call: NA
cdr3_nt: TGCGCCAGCAGCTTGGTATTTGGGCCAGGGCGCACGGAGACCCAGTACTTC
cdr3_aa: CASSLVFGPGRTETQYF

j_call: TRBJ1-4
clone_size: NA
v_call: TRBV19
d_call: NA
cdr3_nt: TGTGCCAGTAGATCTGGGGCTGAAAAACTGTTTTTT
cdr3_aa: CASRSGAEKLFF

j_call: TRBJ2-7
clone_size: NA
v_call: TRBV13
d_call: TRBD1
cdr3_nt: TGTGCCAGCAGCTTGCGCGGACAGGGGTTCTACGAGCAGTACTTC
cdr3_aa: CASSLRGQGFYEQYF

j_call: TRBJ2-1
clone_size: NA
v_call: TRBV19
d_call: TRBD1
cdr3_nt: TGTGCCAGTAGTACCCAGGGACAGACATCGGGGTTCTTC
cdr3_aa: CASSTQGQTSGFF

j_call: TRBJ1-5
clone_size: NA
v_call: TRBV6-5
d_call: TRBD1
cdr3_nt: TGTGCCAGCAAGGGGACAGAGCTTAATCAGCCCCAGCATTTT
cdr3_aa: CASKGTELNQPQHF

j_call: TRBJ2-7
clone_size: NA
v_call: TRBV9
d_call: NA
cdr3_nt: TGTGCCAGCAGCGTAGGAGGCAGCTCCTACGAGCAGTACTTC
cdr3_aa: CASSVGGSSYEQYF

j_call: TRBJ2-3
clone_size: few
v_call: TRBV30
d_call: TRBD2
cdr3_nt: TGTGCCTGGAATTTAGCGGGGGGGCCAGATACGCAGTATTTT
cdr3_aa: CAWNLAGGPDTQYF

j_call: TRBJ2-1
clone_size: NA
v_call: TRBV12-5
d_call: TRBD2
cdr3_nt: TGTGCTAGTGGTTTGACCTCTAGCGGGTTCAACTACAATGAGCAGTTCTTC
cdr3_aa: CASGLTSSGFNYNEQFF

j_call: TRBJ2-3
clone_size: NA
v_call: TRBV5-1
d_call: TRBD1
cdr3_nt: TGCGCCAGCAGCTTGGAGGAAGGGGGCTCCACAGATACGCAGTATTTT
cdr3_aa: CASSLEEGGSTDTQYF

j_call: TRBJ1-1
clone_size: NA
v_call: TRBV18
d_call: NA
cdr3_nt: TGTGCCAGCTCACAGCAGGGGTTGGACACTGAAGCTTTCTTT
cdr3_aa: CASSQQGLDTEAFF

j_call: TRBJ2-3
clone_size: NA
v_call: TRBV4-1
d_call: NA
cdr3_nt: TGCGCCAGCAGCCAAGATAGGGGGTCCTCGGGCACAGATACGCAGTATTTT
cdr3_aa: CASSQDRGSSGTDTQYF